This T cell receptor beta chain emerged from a study of blood T cell repertoires in COVID-19. On the study more broadly: The samples span acute and convalescent COVID-19 from the United States, Italy and Spain. Sources were T cells, B-cell-depleted T cells, or PBMCs; the material itself was cDNA or gDNA.

Original handling: It was from reference gene primer amplification that nucleated cell counts were estimated. Clones were sequenced by immunoSEQ multiplex PCR, and TCRdb holds only the in-frame ones, with some missing. V, J and clone size reflect that table, while D and trimming were determined from the DNA. The sample consists of fewer than 350,000 clones, about 90% of them appearing once. Germline values: CDR1 LGHNA, CDR2 YNFKEQ. V shed 0 bases and J shed 2 bases, with 14 bases lying between them. There are 17 residues in the CDR3. Enrolled during active infection, Seattle patients were then followed longitudinally.

The sequencing sample was made of peripheral blood. The chain links TRBV4-2 to TRBJ2-1; the D gene is possibly TRBD1 (6 bases). The sequence came from a woman in her twenties or thirties with COVID-19, enrolled during active disease. The CDR3 DNA is TGTGCCAGCAGCCAAGAATCGGCCAGGGGCACCTACAATGAGCAGTTCTTC. The encoded protein is CASSQESARGTYNEQFF.